One and the same sample provided the 23 T cell receptor beta chains below, sequenced in a study of cytomegalovirus exposure and HLA in healthy donors. TCRdb keeps only in-frame clones here, not all; method: immunoSEQ multiplex PCR. Of 110,000 to 150,000 clones in the sample, about 88% were seen once. Sequencing was performed on PBMCs. The receptors were sampled from a woman aged 18-30 years in good health and CMV-seropositive.

The rearrangement links TRBV7-9 to TRBJ1-4; no firm D call. The CDR3 runs to 14 residues. Germline CDR1 is SEHNR and CDR2 is FQNEAQ (reference sequence). V lost 3 bases to trimming and J lost 4 bases, with 9 bases between them. The chain's CDR3 is CASSFIRVNEKLFF. The CDR3 DNA sequence: TGTGCCAGCAGCTTTATTAGAGTTAATGAAAAACTGTTTTTT.

The chain combines TRBV6-5 with TRBJ1-5; no clear D. Germline values: CDR1 MNHEY, CDR2 SVGAGI. With 5 bases removed from V and 4 bases from J, the gap between germline ends came to 12 bases. The CDR3 sequence is 14 residues long. The CDR3 sequence is CASSESLTNQPQHF. The CDR3 region has the DNA TGTGCCAGCAGTGAATCCTTGACTAATCAGCCCCAGCATTTT.

J is TRBJ2-7 and V is TRBV6-6; D unresolved. V lost 0 bases to trimming and J lost 5 bases, with 5 bases between them. Germline V lookup: CDR1 MNHNY, CDR2 SVGAGI (reference sequence). CDR3 length: 12 amino acids. The CDR3 reads CASSYSSDEQYF. The DNA of the CDR3 is TGTGCCAGCAGTTACTCATCCGACGAGCAGTACTTC.

The V call is TRBV28, the J call TRBJ2-7; 10 bases line up with TRBD1. Germline V gene lookup returns CDR1 MDHEN and CDR2 SYDVKM. The V gene end was trimmed by 8 bases and the J gene end by 0 bases; junction bases not matched to a gene: 7. The CDR3 has 15 amino acids. CDR3 amino acids: CASLLRTGGSYEQYF. CDR3 bases: TGTGCCAGCCTACTCCGGACAGGGGGCTCCTACGAGCAGTACTTC. Full variable domain (outside the CDR3, taken from reference TRBV28 and TRBJ2-7): DVKVTQSSRYLVKRTGEKVFLECVQDMDHENMFWYRQDPGLGLRLIYFSYDVKMKEKGDIPEGYSVSREKKERFSLILESASTNQTSMYLCASLLRTGGSYEQYFGPGTRLTVT.

This sequence joins TRBV7-9 and TRBJ1-4; D uncertain. This CDR3 spans 15 amino acids. Germline values: CDR1 SEHNR, CDR2 FQNEAQ (reference sequence). The V gene lost 4 bases and the J gene lost 4 bases, with 13 bases spanning the gap. The CDR3 bases are TGTGCCAGCAGCTCTCCTGGGAGGGTTAATGAAAAACTGTTTTTT. It is translated as CASSSPGRVNEKLFF.

V gene TRBV28 combines with J gene TRBJ1-2, with TRBD1 identical over 9 bases. The V gene's germline CDR1 is MDHEN and CDR2 SYDVKM. The CDR3 spans 15 residues. V shed 4 bases, J shed 8 bases, and the junction held 11 bases outside the gene matches. CDR3 sequence: CASSWGQGHKGGYTF. CDR3 sequence (DNA): TGTGCCAGCAGTTGGGGACAGGGTCACAAGGGGGGCTACACCTTC.

This chain joins TRBV28 and TRBJ2-5; D ambiguous. The CDR3 consists of 14 residues. Germline V gene sequence: CDR1 MDHEN, CDR2 SYDVKM. Trimming took 2 bases from V and 9 from J, leaving 16 bases between them. The CDR3 DNA follows: TGTGCCAGCAGTTTAGTTTCCACCTCGGCGGCCCAGTACTTC. The encoded protein is CASSLVSTSAAQYF.

The chain joins TRBV19 to TRBJ1-2, with 9 bases that match TRBD1. V gave up 6 bases and J gave up 1 base; unmatched junction bases: 3. The CDR3 contains 14 residues. Germline V gene data show CDR1 as LNHDA and CDR2 as SQIVND (reference sequence). The CDR3 DNA is TGTGCCAGTAGCCGGACAGGGGATAACTATGGCTACACCTTC. It is translated as CASSRTGDNYGYTF. Complete variable domain (other parts from reference TRBV19 and TRBJ1-2): DGGITQSPKYLFRKEGQNVTLSCEQNLNHDAMYWYRQDPGQGLRLIYYSQIVNDFQKGDIAEGYSVSREKKESFPLTVTSAQKNPTAFYLCASSRTGDNYGYTFGSGTRLTVV.

The V and J genes are TRBV5-6 and TRBJ2-5; 14 nucleotides align to TRBD2. With 4 bases clipped from V and 1 base from J, the junction kept 3 bases outside the gene matches. Germline V gives CDR1 SGHDT, CDR2 YYEEEE. This CDR3 contains 16 residues. DNA of the CDR3: TGTGCCAGCAGCCTAGGACTAGCGGGGGGCCAAGAGACCCAGTACTTC. It is translated as CASSLGLAGGQETQYF.

This sequence joins TRBV19 and TRBJ2-7; 8 bases are shared with TRBD1. CDR3 length: 15 residues. The germline gives CDR1 LNHDA, CDR2 SQIVND (reference sequence). V was clipped by 4 bases and J by 2 bases; unmatched bases: 7. The CDR3 DNA sequence: TGTGCCAGTAGTACCCGGACAGGGATCGCCTACGAGCAGTACTTC. This sequence encodes CASSTRTGIAYEQYF.

The V call is TRBV30, the J call TRBJ2-2, with D uncertain. The V and J ends lost 3 bases and 7 bases respectively, with 9 bases between them. The CDR3 sequence is 12 residues long. Germline CDR1 and CDR2: GTSNPN and SVGIG (reference sequence). CDR3: CAWRSGSGELFF. Written as DNA, the CDR3 is TGTGCCTGGAGATCTGGCAGCGGGGAGCTGTTTTTT.

As to this clone: Compared with germline, one end of the junction differs, possibly owing to a read error. The rearrangement links TRBV2 to TRBJ1-2; D unresolved. CDR3 size: 13 residues. Germline-derived CDR1 and CDR2 are SNHLY and FYNNEI. The CDR3 nucleotides are TGTGCCAGCAGACAGACATTGTCTTATGGCTACGGCTTC. Translated: CASRQTLSYGYGF.

This clone was detected only a few times. The J gene is TRBJ2-3, the V gene TRBV11-2, with 8 positions matching TRBD2. With 4 bases clipped from V and 1 base from J, the junction kept 4 bases outside the gene matches. Germline values: CDR1 SGHAT, CDR2 FQNNGV. The CDR3 contains 15 residues. CDR3 nucleotide sequence: TGTGCCAGCAGCTATTTGACTAGCGGCACAGATACGCAGTATTTT. Translating gives CASSYLTSGTDTQYF.

Only one count was recorded for this clone. The chain is built from TRBV19 and TRBJ1-3; 7 nucleotides match TRBD1. CDR1 and CDR2 from the germline V gene are LNHDA and SQIVND (reference sequence). V was clipped by 6 bases and J by 4 bases; unmatched bases: 9. The CDR3 spans 15 residues. The CDR3 loop is CASSPTGVTGNTIYF. The CDR3 DNA is TGTGCCAGTAGCCCAACAGGGGTTACAGGAAACACCATATATTTT.

This chain links TRBV11-3 with TRBJ1-1, with D possibly matching TRBD1 (5 bases). Per the germline V gene, CDR1 is SGHNT and CDR2 is YENEEA. Trimming removed 1 base at V and 6 bases at J, with 9 bases between. CDR3 length: 13 amino acids. The CDR3 sequence: CASSLGQSAEAFF. In nucleotides, the CDR3 is TGTGCCAGCAGCTTAGGACAGTCGGCTGAAGCTTTCTTT.

The rearrangement joins TRBV9 to TRBJ2-2, with 7 nucleotides matching TRBD1. V lost 3 bases to trimming and J lost 4 bases; unmatched junction nucleotides: 15. Germline lookup yields CDR1 SGDLS and CDR2 YYNGEE. The CDR3 length is 18 residues. This chain's CDR3 is CASSAGTVYLRGTGELFF. The CDR3 coding sequence is TGTGCCAGCAGCGCCGGGACAGTTTATCTCCGAGGCACCGGGGAGCTGTTTTTT.

This clone was seen only a few times. The chain uses TRBV6-5 and TRBJ2-7, with TRBD1 identical over 7 bases. Germline values: CDR1 MNHEY, CDR2 SVGAGI. The CDR3 contains 14 residues. V lost 4 bases to trimming and J lost 2 bases; unmatched junction nucleotides: 5. CDR3 sequence (DNA): TGTGCCAGCAGTTTGACAGGGTTAACCTACGAGCAGTACTTC. Translation: CASSLTGLTYEQYF.

A word on this clone: This sample also contains other DNA sequences that code for the same CDR3. The chain couples TRBV13 to TRBJ2-7; TRBD1 agrees at 7 bases. CDR3 length equals 14 residues. Germline trimming cut 0 bases from V and 4 bases from J; bases unmatched to any gene: 3. CDR1 is PRHDT, CDR2 FYEKMQ, per germline (reference sequence). CDR3 sequence reads: CASSLGTGPYEQYF. CDR3 DNA: TGTGCCAGCAGCTTAGGGACAGGGCCGTACGAGCAGTACTTC.

This clone was recorded only once. The chain has TRBV7-9 and TRBJ1-2, with 7 bases that match TRBD1. Per germline, CDR1 SEHNR and CDR2 FQNEAQ (reference sequence). This CDR3 region has 14 residues. The V gene end was trimmed by 3 bases and the J gene end by 4 bases; junction bases not matched to a gene: 5. The CDR3 loop reads CASSFEDRFYGYTF. CDR3 bases: TGTGCCAGCAGCTTCGAGGACAGGTTCTATGGCTACACCTTC.

The chain is built from TRBV28 and TRBJ1-3; D is perhaps TRBD1 (5 bases). V shed 10 bases and J shed 2 bases, with 6 bases lying between them. The CDR3 has 11 amino acids. The V gene's germline CDR1 is MDHEN and CDR2 SYDVKM. The CDR3 region has the DNA TGTGCCATAGGGGCTGGAAACACCATATATTTT. Its translation: CAIGAGNTIYF.

The rearrangement joins TRBV10-1 to TRBJ2-7, with D unresolved. Trimming pared 0 bases from V and 8 bases from J, leaving 11 bases between. The CDR3 consists of 13 residues. Germline CDR1 and CDR2: WNHNN and SYGVQD (reference sequence). CDR3 DNA: TGCGCCAGCAGTGAGTCTGGAGAGGTTAAGCAGTACTTC. It translates to CASSESGEVKQYF.

The chain combines TRBV6-5 with TRBJ2-2, with 7 bases matching TRBD1. The V segment lost 2 bases and the J segment 2 bases; nucleotides outside the gene matches: 2. The length of the CDR3 is 15 residues. Per the germline V gene, CDR1 is MNHEY and CDR2 is SVGAGI. Here the CDR3 DNA reads TGTGCCAGCAGTTACCGAGGGGGCAACACCGGGGAGCTGTTTTTT. Its translation is CASSYRGGNTGELFF.

This sequence joins TRBV7-9 and TRBJ1-1, with a possible D match to TRBD1 (5 bases). The CDR3 spans 17 residues. Looked up from germline, CDR1 is SEHNR and CDR2 is FQNEAQ (reference sequence). V was pared by 7 bases and J by 2 bases, with 23 bases between. The CDR3 spells CASTNPQREGHNTEAFF. The CDR3 DNA sequence: TGTGCCAGCACTAATCCGCAGAGGGAGGGGCATAACACTGAAGCTTTCTTT.